One and the same sample provided the 26 T cell receptor beta chains below, sequenced in a study of T cells in Graves' hyperthyroidism and ophthalmopathy. Amplified TCR beta CDR3 regions came from RNA transcripts. RT-PCR in the first round (using the HTBI primer set) targeted the TCR CDR3. In TCRdb, the multiplex PCR reads were re-called with MiXCR into one record per CDR3 protein. The sample holds 500,000 or so distinct CDR3 sequences, more than 15% seen once. What was sequenced was blood. The receptors here all came from a woman aged 18-29 years with Graves' ophthalmopathy.

This clonotype was seen only a few times. The gene calls are TRBV10-3 and TRBJ2-3, with no clear D. The germline V and J ends were trimmed by 6 bases and 1 base, with 5 bases remaining between them. The length of the CDR3 is 12 residues. Germline V gives CDR1 ENHRY, CDR2 SYGVKD. This CDR3 is CAISLGTDTQYF. The CDR3 DNA sequence: TGTGCCATCAGCCTGGGCACAGATACGCAGTATTTT.

The chain has TRBV10-3 and TRBJ2-7; 7 bases agree with TRBD2. With V trimmed by 8 bases and J by 2 bases, 9 bases remained unmatched. The CDR3 is made up of 14 amino acids. Germline CDR1 is ENHRY and CDR2 is SYGVKD. The CDR3 region is CAIWDPGTTYEQYF. Here the CDR3 DNA reads TGTGCCATCTGGGACCCCGGGACTACCTACGAGCAGTACTTC.

This clonotype has ten or more counts. This rearrangement joins TRBV5-1 to TRBJ2-5; D perhaps matches TRBD1 (6 bases). Germline lookup yields CDR1 SGHRS and CDR2 YFSETQ. Trimming shortened V by 0 bases and J by 5 bases, and 11 bases separated the two germline ends. This CDR3 is built from 14 residues. The CDR3 sequence is CASSLDREDETQYF. CDR3 in DNA: TGCGCCAGCAGCTTGGACAGGGAAGATGAGACCCAGTACTTC.

The rearrangement joins TRBV25-1 to TRBJ2-1; 8 positions agree with TRBD2. Unmatched junction bases numbered 5, after V lost 6 bases and J lost 4 bases. The CDR3 has 14 residues. Germline assignment: CDR1 MGHDK and CDR2 SYGVNS. DNA of the CDR3: TGTGCCAGCAGCGGGAGGGGGACTTACAATGAGCAGTTCTTC. Amino acids: CASSGRGTYNEQFF.

This sequence joins TRBV4-1 and TRBJ1-1; D ambiguous. Germline CDR1 MGHRA, CDR2 YSYEKL. Trimming cost V 2 bases and J 0 bases, with 13 bases left between them. The CDR3 has 16 residues. The CDR3 loop reads CASSQPFPGVNTEAFF. CDR3 coding DNA: TGCGCCAGCAGCCAACCATTCCCCGGAGTGAACACTGAAGCTTTCTTT.

About this clonotype itself: A read error may account for a junction end that differs from germline. This chain links TRBV5-1 with TRBJ2-5; D is possibly TRBD2 (6 bases). The CDR3 extends over 16 amino acids. Germline CDR1 SGHRS, CDR2 YFSETQ. The CDR3 bases are TGTGCCAGCAGCCAAGCGGTTGGAACTAGCTGGGAGACCCAGTACTTC. Protein product: CASSQAVGTSWETQYF.

This clonotype came up many times. The chain uses TRBV3-1 and TRBJ2-1; 7 nucleotides align to TRBD1. Germline V gene sequence: CDR1 LGHDT, CDR2 YNNKEL (reference sequence). The CDR3 is 12 amino acids. With 4 bases clipped from V and 7 bases from J, the junction kept 1 base outside the gene matches. The CDR3 protein is CASSPDRNEQFF. Here the CDR3 DNA reads TGTGCCAGCAGCCCGGACAGGAATGAGCAGTTCTTC.

This clonotype was observed a handful of times. A read error may explain this, as a much larger clone is one base away. The chain uses TRBV27 and TRBJ2-1; 12 bases agree with TRBD2. The J segment lost 6 bases and the V segment lost 4 bases, leaving 7 bases of the junction unmatched. Germline CDR1 is MNHEY and CDR2 is SMNVEV (reference sequence). This CDR3 is 16 amino acids long. The CDR3 region is CASSYMGLAGSNEQFF. CDR3 sequence (DNA): TGTGCCAGCAGTTATATGGGACTAGCGGGCTCCAATGAGCAGTTCTTC.

The J gene is TRBJ2-7, the V gene TRBV4-3; TRBD1 is a possible D gene (7 bases). Germline CDR1 reads LGHNA; CDR2 reads YSLEER. CDR3 length: 15 residues. The V and J ends lost 0 bases and 6 bases respectively, with 15 bases between them. CDR3 region: CASSQEIVRGAEQYF. The CDR3 coding sequence is TGCGCCAGCAGCCAAGAAATAGTCAGGGGGGCCGAGCAGTACTTC.

As concerns this clonotype: One end of the junction does not line up with germline, which may come from a read error. The chain combines TRBV7-9 with TRBJ1-3; TRBD1 is a possible D gene (6 bases). CDR3 length equals 17 residues. CDR1 and CDR2 from the germline V gene are SEHNR and FQNEAQ (reference sequence). The chain's CDR3 is CASSLEQGGISGSTIYF. Written as DNA, the CDR3 is TGTGCCAGCAGCTTAGAACAGGGAGGTATCTCTGGAAGCACCATATATTTT.

This clonotype was observed many times. The J gene is TRBJ1-2, the V gene TRBV30, with TRBD1 identical over 9 bases. In germline, CDR1 is GTSNPN, CDR2 SVGIG (reference sequence). The CDR3 runs to 13 residues. Trimming at V came to 4 bases and at J to 5 bases, leaving 5 bases not matched to a gene. The CDR3 DNA reads as TGTGCCTGGACCGGGACAGGGAGATATGGCTACACCTTC. Translated, it gives CAWTGTGRYGYTF.

This clonotype has a count of ten or more. The genes are TRBV27 and TRBJ1-1; 9 bases are shared with TRBD1. Germline-derived CDR1 and CDR2 are MNHEY and SMNVEV (reference sequence). This CDR3 is 14 amino acids long. The V gene end was trimmed by 5 bases and the J gene end by 10 bases; junction bases not matched to a gene: 11. Here the CDR3 reads CASSPDRGLVGAFF. DNA of the CDR3: TGTGCCAGCAGTCCGGACAGGGGACTGGTGGGAGCTTTCTTT.

This rearrangement joins TRBV6-2 or TRBV6-3 to TRBJ2-5; 7 nucleotides match TRBD2. From germline, CDR1 is MNHEY and CDR2 SVGEGT. This CDR3 is built from 12 residues. V was pared by 0 bases and J by 9 bases, with 1 base of the junction left unmatched. The CDR3 reads CASSYSTSPQYF. The CDR3 bases are TGTGCCAGCAGTTACTCGACTAGCCCCCAGTACTTC.

CDR3 DNA: TGCGCCAGCAGCCTTTTCCAGAGTACTAACTATGGCTACACCTTC. Encoded protein: CASSLFQSTNYGYTF. This chain uses TRBV4-1 with TRBJ1-2; D call uncertain. Between the trimmed V and J ends, which lost 4 bases and 0 bases, there was a span of 12 bases. Germline CDR1 MGHRA, CDR2 YSYEKL. The CDR3 is made up of 15 amino acids.

In its sample, this clonotype was seen a few times. This chain joins TRBV5-1 and TRBJ2-7, with 10 bases matching TRBD1. V trimming: 4 bases; J trimming: 6 bases; junction bases outside the gene matches: 10. The germline CDR1 and CDR2 sequences are SGHRS and YFSETQ. This CDR3 is built from 15 residues. CDR3 DNA sequence: TGCGCCAGCAGCGGCGACCGGGACAGGGGCTCCGAGCAGTACTTC. Amino acid sequence: CASSGDRDRGSEQYF. The full variable domain, completed using reference TRBV5-1 and TRBJ2-7, is KAGVTQTPRYLIKTRGQQVTLSCSPISGHRSVSWYQQTPGQGLQFLFEYFSETQRNKGNFPGRFSGRQFSNSRSEMNVSTLELGDSALYLCASSGDRDRGSEQYFGPGTRLTVT.

The table lists this clonotype with a few counts. V is TRBV20-1 and J is TRBJ2-1; a possible D gene is TRBD2 (7 bases). Germline V gene sequence: CDR1 DFQATT, CDR2 SNEGSKA (reference sequence). V was pared by 8 bases and J by 4 bases, with 15 bases between. CDR3 size: 13 residues. The CDR3 is CSLQRDNYNEQFF. The DNA for the CDR3 is TGCAGTCTACAGCGGGACAATTACAATGAGCAGTTCTTC.

Of note for this clonotype: At one end the junction does not follow the germline gene, possibly because of a read error. The chain employs TRBV30 and TRBJ1-4, with D perhaps TRBD1 (5 bases). CDR3 size: 12 residues. The germline CDR1 and CDR2 sequences are GTSNPN and SVGIG (reference sequence). The CDR3 region is CAWNPGGEKLLF. The CDR3 nucleotides are TGTGCCTGGAATCCTGGGGGTGAAAAACTGCTTTTT.

This clonotype came up a few times. The chain is built from TRBV19 and TRBJ1-1, with a possible D match to TRBD1 (6 bases). From germline, CDR1 is LNHDA and CDR2 SQIVND (reference sequence). V was cut by 6 bases and J by 1 base, with 12 bases left in between. The CDR3 is made up of 14 amino acids. The CDR3 protein is CASRTGIGNTEAFF. The CDR3 DNA follows: TGTGCCAGTAGAACAGGGATTGGGAACACTGAAGCTTTCTTT.

This clonotype was detected ten times or more. The J gene is TRBJ1-5, the V gene TRBV18, with D possibly matching TRBD1 (5 bases). CDR3 length: 15 residues. Germline V gene data show CDR1 as KGHSH and CDR2 as LQKENI. V was cut by 6 bases and J by 4 bases, with 16 bases left in between. The CDR3: CASSPEPRENQPQHF. The DNA for the CDR3 is TGTGCCAGCTCGCCTGAACCCAGGGAGAATCAGCCCCAGCATTTT.

A remark on this clonotype: One end of the junction varies from germline; a read error may be responsible. In DNA form, the CDR3 reads TGCGCCAGCAACCCGTCCGCAGGCTCCTACAATGGGCAGTTCTTC. Translating it yields CASNPSAGSYNGQFF. V gene TRBV5-1 combines with J gene TRBJ2-1, with no clear D. Germline V gene data show CDR1 as SGHRS and CDR2 as YFSETQ. This CDR3 contains 15 residues.

The chain is built from TRBV5-1 and TRBJ2-5; 13 bases align to TRBD2. Germline V gene sequence: CDR1 SGHRS, CDR2 YFSETQ. This CDR3 has 17 amino acids. V gave up 4 bases and J gave up 1 base; unmatched junction bases: 7. The CDR3 reads CASSIGTSGKFQETQYF. CDR3 bases: TGCGCCAGCAGCATCGGGACTAGCGGGAAGTTCCAAGAGACCCAGTACTTC. Full variable domain (rest looked up from reference TRBV5-1 and TRBJ2-5): KAGVTQTPRYLIKTRGQQVTLSCSPISGHRSVSWYQQTPGQGLQFLFEYFSETQRNKGNFPGRFSGRQFSNSRSEMNVSTLELGDSALYLCASSIGTSGKFQETQYFGPGTRLLVL.

V gene TRBV15 combines with J gene TRBJ1-1, with D perhaps TRBD1 (6 bases). Trimming removed 2 bases from V and 5 bases from J, with 21 bases in between. This CDR3 comprises 17 residues. From germline, CDR1 is LNHNV and CDR2 YYDKDF (reference sequence). In nucleotides, the CDR3 is TGTGCCACCAGCAGAAGGGGGTGGGGGGAAAGATTGACTGAAGCTTTCTTT. It codes for CATSRRGWGERLTEAFF.

This clonotype appeared many times. The chain recombines TRBV7-9 with TRBJ1-1; TRBD1 matches 7 bases. Per the germline V gene, CDR1 is SEHNR and CDR2 is FQNEAQ (reference sequence). Trimming took 10 bases from V and 0 from J; bases not matched to a gene: 11. The CDR3 loop spans 15 amino acids. This CDR3 reads CATHRDSFMNTEAFF. The DNA for the CDR3 is TGTGCCACCCACCGGGACAGCTTCATGAACACTGAAGCTTTCTTT.

The chain couples TRBV6-1 to TRBJ1-4; 8 bases align to TRBD1. V was pared by 5 bases and J by 2 bases, with 4 bases of the junction left unmatched. The CDR3 consists of 15 residues. Looked up from germline, CDR1 is MNHNS and CDR2 is SASEGT. CDR3 sequence (DNA): TGTGCCAGCAGTATCGGACAGGGCACTAATGAAAAACTGTTTTTT. This gives the protein CASSIGQGTNEKLFF.

This clonotype was detected a few times. The CDR3 reads CASSKTRGQGGLNTIYF. CDR3 nucleotides: TGTGCCAGCAGTAAAACCCGTGGACAGGGCGGTCTTAACACCATATATTTT. This sequence joins TRBV28 and TRBJ1-3; the match to TRBD1 covers 8 bases. V lost 5 bases and J lost 7; bases outside the gene matches: 16. The germline V gene has CDR1 MDHEN and CDR2 SYDVKM. The CDR3 length is 17 residues.

The chain uses TRBV6-1 and TRBJ1-6, with D possibly TRBD1 on 6 matching bases. Germline CDR1 MNHNS, CDR2 SASEGT. This CDR3 contains 15 residues. The ends were cut back, 5 bases at V and 7 bases at J, with 15 bases in the middle. CDR3 protein: CASSRGQLGNSPLHF. As DNA, the CDR3 is TGTGCCAGCAGTCGAGGACAGCTCGGGAATTCACCCCTCCACTTT.